Listed below are T cell receptor beta chains from one sample, sequenced in a study of blood T cell repertoires in COVID-19. Using immunoSEQ multiplex PCR, the repertoire was profiled, and TCRdb retains in-frame clones only, with some absent. This table has some 180,000 clones, 75% to 90% appearing once. Specimen: PBMCs or T cells enriched from blood (not recorded which). The receptors derive from a man between 40 and 49 years old who had recovered from COVID-19. CDR3s include the opening cysteine and the closing phenylalanine or tryptophan. Fields, in order: V gene, D gene, J gene, clone size, CDR3 protein, CDR3 DNA. The D gene is left open where the match is weak. Only some rows state a clone size, as once, few, many or a class for expanded clones.

>TRBV19|.|TRBJ2-6|.
CASNPDRAGANVLTF
TGTGCCAGTAACCCGGACAGAGCCGGGGCCAACGTCCTGACTTTC
>TRBV7-9|TRBD1|TRBJ1-4|.
CASSEGARNEKLFF
TGTGCCAGCAGCGAGGGGGCTAGGAATGAAAAACTGTTTTTT
>TRBV10-3|TRBD1|TRBJ1-1|.
CAISDPGQLNTEAFF
TGTGCCATCAGTGACCCGGGACAGCTGAACACTGAAGCTTTCTTT
>TRBV29-1|.|TRBJ2-2|.
CSASKGTRSTGELFF
TGCAGCGCTTCCAAAGGGACAAGATCCACCGGGGAGCTGTTTTTT
>TRBV7-8|.|TRBJ1-1|.
CASSPQTRDTEAFF
TGTGCCAGCAGCCCACAAACCCGGGACACTGAAGCTTTCTTT
>TRBV4-1|TRBD2|TRBJ2-7|.
CASSQGLAGSYEQYF
TGCGCCAGCAGCCAGGGACTAGCGGGCTCCTACGAGCAGTACTTC
>TRBV11-3|TRBD1|TRBJ1-1|.
CASSLTGGTEAFF
TGTGCCAGCAGCTTGACAGGGGGCACTGAAGCTTTCTTT
>TRBV27|.|TRBJ2-7|.
CASSSRGRSYEQYF
TGTGCCAGCAGTTCCAGGGGACGGTCCTACGAGCAGTACTTC
>TRBV27|.|TRBJ2-2|.
CASSRGGELFF
TGTGCCAGCTCTCGGGGCGGGGAGCTGTTTTTT
>TRBV12-5|.|TRBJ2-2|.
CASGLEGVNTGELFF
TGTGCTAGTGGTTTGGAAGGGGTCAACACCGGGGAGCTGTTTTTT
>TRBV12-3/TRBV12-4|.|TRBJ1-2|few
CASSRDSIYGYTF
TGTGCCAGCAGTCGAGACAGTATCTATGGCTACACCTTC
>TRBV5-1|TRBD1|TRBJ1-4|.
CASSPQGDLEKLFF
TGCGCCAGCAGCCCACAGGGGGACCTTGAAAAACTGTTTTTT
>TRBV2|TRBD1|TRBJ1-2|.
CASSVEFVGQGADYGYTF
TGTGCCAGCAGTGTGGAATTTGTAGGACAGGGGGCGGACTATGGCTACACCTTC
>TRBV4-1|.|TRBJ2-1|.
CASRSSRGNEQFF
TGCGCCAGCAGATCCAGCCGGGGGAATGAGCAGTTCTTC
>TRBV5-6|.|TRBJ1-5|once
CASSLGGGGHQPQHF
TGTGCCAGCAGCTTGGGCGGGGGAGGGCATCAGCCCCAGCATTTT
>TRBV28|TRBD1|TRBJ1-2|few
CATNGDRGYGYTF
TGTGCCACCAACGGGGACAGGGGTTATGGCTACACCTTC
>TRBV11-2|.|TRBJ2-7|.
CASSLESEPRFYEQYF
TGTGCCAGCAGCTTAGAATCGGAGCCCAGATTCTACGAGCAGTACTTC
>TRBV19|.|TRBJ1-1|.
CASSIGVAEAFF
TGTGCCAGTAGTATCGGGGTGGCTGAAGCTTTCTTT
>TRBV6-5|TRBD1|TRBJ1-1|once
CASTVTTGGDTEAFF
TGTGCCAGCACCGTCACAACAGGGGGGGACACTGAAGCTTTCTTT
>TRBV10-1|.|TRBJ1-1|.
CATQRGVNTEAFF
TGCGCCACCCAACGGGGGGTGAACACTGAAGCTTTCTTT
>TRBV6-5|.|TRBJ2-7|.
CASQGSSYEQYF
TGTGCCTCTCAGGGGAGCTCCTACGAGCAGTACTTC
>TRBV5-4|.|TRBJ2-7|.
CASSPGQSITYEQYF
TGTGCCAGCAGCCCCGGACAGTCAATCACCTACGAGCAGTACTTC
>TRBV5-8|.|TRBJ1-2|.
CASSTSVPLGGYGYTF
TGTGCCAGCAGCACATCAGTACCGTTGGGGGGCTATGGCTACACCTTC
>TRBV7-6|.|TRBJ2-7|.
CASSSSSGLTYEQYF
TGTGCCAGCAGCTCCTCGTCAGGGCTTACCTACGAGCAGTACTTC
>TRBV6-5|.|TRBJ1-5|once
CASSTSPRNQPQHF
TGTGCCAGCAGTACATCGCCGCGCAATCAGCCCCAGCATTTT
>TRBV6-6|TRBD1|TRBJ2-1|once
CASSRRDRGLDEQFF
TGTGCCAGCAGCCGCCGGGACAGGGGTCTGGATGAGCAGTTCTTC
>TRBV29-1|.|TRBJ2-1|.
CSVGSGYEQFF
TGCAGCGTTGGGTCAGGATATGAGCAGTTCTTC
>TRBV2|TRBD2|TRBJ2-1|.
CASSFAGSGGAYNEQFF
TGTGCCAGCAGTTTCGCCGGGAGCGGGGGGGCTTACAATGAGCAGTTCTTC
>TRBV5-6|TRBD2|TRBJ2-7|few
CASSFSLAGGLYEQYF
TGTGCCAGCAGCTTCTCGCTAGCGGGGGGGCTCTACGAGCAGTACTTC
>TRBV27|.|TRBJ1-5|.
CASSSAGMHQPQHF
TGTGCCAGCAGTTCAGCAGGTATGCATCAGCCCCAGCATTTT
>TRBV25-1|.|TRBJ2-7|.
CASSLRDNLYSYEQYF
TGTGCCAGCAGTCTCAGGGACAACCTGTACTCCTACGAGCAGTACTTC
>TRBV6-5|.|TRBJ1-1|.
CASSPDRVKAFF
TGTGCCAGCAGCCCCGACAGAGTGAAGGCTTTCTTT
>TRBV5-1|.|TRBJ2-3|.
CASSPGLERDTQYF
TGCGCCAGCAGCCCGGGACTGGAACGAGATACGCAGTATTTT
>TRBV4-1|.|TRBJ2-7|.
CASSQVTGKPYEQYF
TGCGCCAGCAGCCAGGTGACAGGCAAACCCTACGAGCAGTACTTC
>TRBV19|TRBD2|TRBJ2-1|few
CASKGGTSRNYNEQFF
TGTGCCAGTAAAGGTGGGACTAGCCGAAACTACAATGAGCAGTTCTTC
>TRBV9|.|TRBJ2-2|few
CASSVFDTTPTGELFF
TGTGCCAGCAGCGTCTTCGACACCACCCCCACCGGGGAGCTGTTTTTT
>TRBV28|TRBD2|TRBJ2-7|.
CASSFAGVTYEQYF
TGTGCCAGCAGTTTCGCGGGGGTAACCTACGAGCAGTACTTC
>TRBV9|.|TRBJ1-1|.
CASSVATQGNTEAFF
TGTGCCAGCAGCGTAGCGACCCAGGGGAACACTGAAGCTTTCTTT
>TRBV6-1|.|TRBJ1-1|.
CASSEHSNTEAFF
TGTGCCAGCAGTGAACACAGTAACACTGAAGCTTTCTTT
>TRBV5-6|.|TRBJ1-5|.
CASSSAGISNQPQHF
TGTGCCAGCAGCTCGGCGGGGATTAGCAATCAGCCCCAGCATTTT
>TRBV21-1|.|TRBJ1-1|.
CASSKGAGQAFF
TGTGCCAGCAGCAAAGGGGCAGGGCAAGCTTTCTTT
>TRBV28|.|TRBJ1-1|.
CASSLWSRVIGTEAFF
TGTGCCAGCAGTTTATGGAGCAGGGTAATTGGGACTGAAGCTTTCTTT
>TRBV5-8|.|TRBJ2-1|once
CASSLGLQGYNEQFF
TGTGCCAGCAGCTTGGGGTTGCAGGGCTACAATGAGCAGTTCTTC